This TCR beta chain was found in a study of blood T cell repertoires in COVID-19. The V gene lost 0 bases and the J gene lost 9 bases, with 11 bases spanning the gap. The V gene's germline CDR1 is MNHEY and CDR2 SVGAGI. There are 13 residues in the CDR3. The data were produced by immunoSEQ multiplex PCR, yet TCRdb's version contains in-frame clones alone and is incomplete. Of approximately 490,000 clones detected, about 90% appear once; the ten largest clones hold under 0.85%. The sequence was collected from a woman in her late teens or twenties who had recovered from COVID-19. Material for sequencing was PBMCs or T cells enriched from blood (not recorded which). The chain joins TRBV6-5 to TRBJ1-2; D is uncertain. The CDR3 reads CASSYSREASYTF. DNA for the CDR3: TGTGCCAGCAGTTACTCTCGGGAGGCTAGCTACACCTTC.